A single sample is the source of the 31 T cell receptor beta chains below, sequenced in a study of response to subunit inactivated influenza vaccine. TCRdb called the RT-PCR reads again in MiXCR, with one record for every CDR3 protein. The data contain a few hundred thousand distinct CDR3 sequences, about 7.2% of them singletons. This specimen was PBMCs from blood, taken around 25 months after vaccination. The receptors were gathered from a man between 50 and 70 years old who received an inactivated influenza vaccine.

This clonotype was picked up many times. The chain is built from TRBV9 and TRBJ1-1, with 10 positions matching TRBD1. Germline CDR1 SGDLS, CDR2 YYNGEE. The trim removed 4 bases at V and 12 bases at J, leaving 9 bases unmatched. The CDR3 loop spans 13 amino acids. CDR3 region: CASSRGTGASTFF. In DNA, the CDR3 is TGTGCCAGCAGCAGAGGGACAGGGGCCTCAACTTTCTTT.

This clonotype showed up many times. This sequence joins TRBV5-1 and TRBJ2-3; 8 positions match TRBD2. Looked up from germline, CDR1 is SGHRS and CDR2 is YFSETQ. Trimming at V came to 3 bases and at J to 6 bases, leaving 9 bases not matched to a gene. The CDR3 runs 15 residues. The CDR3 protein is CASSSGSGESDTQYF. The CDR3, as DNA: TGCGCCAGCAGCTCGGGTAGCGGGGAGTCGGATACGCAGTATTTT.

This clonotype was picked up a small number of times. V is TRBV5-1 and J is TRBJ2-1; the match to TRBD2 covers 8 bases. This CDR3 spans 16 amino acids. Per the germline V gene, CDR1 is SGHRS and CDR2 is YFSETQ. The J segment lost 7 bases and the V segment lost 2 bases, leaving 11 bases of the junction unmatched. The CDR3 loop reads CASSFSLASGQNEQFF. DNA of the CDR3: TGCGCCAGCAGCTTCTCGTTGGCTAGCGGGCAAAATGAGCAGTTCTTC.

This clonotype was observed at least ten times. V usage is TRBV25-1 and J usage is TRBJ2-5; 8 bases line up with TRBD1. The V and J ends lost 4 bases and 5 bases, in that order; junction bases with no gene match: 9. CDR3 length: 15 residues. CDR1 and CDR2 from the germline V gene are MGHDK and SYGVNS. Here the CDR3 DNA reads TGTGCCAGCAGTGGGTTGGACAGGGTGGGGGAGACCCAGTACTTC. This encodes CASSGLDRVGETQYF.

This clonotype appeared many times. CDR3 loop: CSASYDPSGRVKDNEQFF. The CDR3 DNA sequence: TGCAGTGCTAGTTATGATCCTAGCGGGAGGGTTAAGGACAATGAGCAGTTCTTC. The chain has TRBV20-1 and TRBJ2-1; 12 positions agree with TRBD2. CDR3 length equals 18 residues. J was trimmed by 5 bases and V by 3 bases; bases with no gene match: 14. CDR1 DFQATT and CDR2 SNEGSKA come from the germline V gene (reference sequence).

In nucleotides, the CDR3 is TGCGCCAGCAGCCCAGGACGGACGAACACTGAAGCTTTCTTT. Amino acid sequence: CASSPGRTNTEAFF. The chain is built from TRBV4-3 and TRBJ1-1; D ambiguous. From germline, CDR1 is LGHNA and CDR2 YSLEER. The ends were cut back, 4 bases at V and 1 base at J, with 10 bases in the middle. The CDR3 is 14 residues long.

The chain combines TRBV12-3 or TRBV12-4 with TRBJ2-4; weak D call: TRBD1 (6 bases). Trimming took 6 bases from V and 2 from J, leaving 14 bases between them. CDR3 length: 15 residues. For the CDR3, the DNA is TGTGCCAGCAGCTTAAATGGACAGACCAAAAACATTCAGTACTTC. Translated: CASSLNGQTKNIQYF.

The chain recombines TRBV5-4 with TRBJ2-1; a possible D gene is TRBD2 (6 bases). The CDR3 covers 15 residues. V dropped 4 bases and J dropped 2 bases, with 13 bases sitting between them. Germline lookup yields CDR1 SGHNT and CDR2 YYREEE (reference sequence). Written as DNA, the CDR3 is TGTGCCAGCAGCCCGGGACTTGGTACCTACAATGAGCAGTTCTTC. Protein product: CASSPGLGTYNEQFF.

At least ten counts were recorded for this clonotype. The chain uses TRBV20-1 and TRBJ2-3, with TRBD1 identical over 7 bases. V gave up 2 bases and J gave up 2 bases; unmatched junction bases: 1. Germline lookup yields CDR1 DFQATT and CDR2 SNEGSKA (reference sequence). This CDR3 contains 13 residues. The CDR3 nucleotides read TGCAGTGCTAGAACAGGGGTCACAGATACGCAGTATTTT. Residues: CSARTGVTDTQYF.

This clonotype came up many times. Here the CDR3 DNA reads TGCAGCGTGGGGGGCCGGAACACTGAAGCTTTCTTT. Its protein is CSVGGRNTEAFF. The chain has TRBV29-1 and TRBJ1-1, with a possible D match to TRBD1 (6 bases). The ends were cut back, 6 bases at V and 1 base at J, with 9 bases in the middle. Germline CDR1 is SQVTM and CDR2 is ANQGSEA. The CDR3 loop spans 12 amino acids.

The V gene is TRBV7-9, the J gene TRBJ2-5; D possibly corresponds to TRBD1 (6 bases). Trimming cost V 5 bases and J 5 bases, with 12 bases left between them. The V gene's germline CDR1 is SEHNR and CDR2 FQNEAQ (reference sequence). The CDR3 has 13 amino acids. DNA of the CDR3: TGTGCCAGCAGCCCGGACAGTTCCGAGACCCAGTACTTC. This gives the protein CASSPDSSETQYF.

This clonotype was observed at least ten times. The CDR3, as DNA: TGTGCCAGCAGCTTGGGACAGGGGGCGAACACTGAAGCTTTCTTT. Translated, it gives CASSLGQGANTEAFF. V is TRBV11-1 and J is TRBJ1-1; 12 bases map to TRBD1. CDR3 length: 15 residues. Germline values: CDR1 SGHAT, CDR2 FQDESV (reference sequence). J lost 1 base, V lost 3 bases, and 0 bases had no gene match.

The V call is TRBV2, the J call TRBJ2-2; 14 nucleotides align to TRBD2. The CDR3 runs to 17 residues. With 7 bases clipped from V and 4 bases from J, the junction kept 8 bases outside the gene matches. Per the germline V gene, CDR1 is SNHLY and CDR2 is FYNNEI. The CDR3 is CASIGLAGGTSTGELFF. CDR3 coding DNA: TGTGCCAGCATCGGACTAGCGGGGGGCACGAGCACCGGGGAGCTGTTTTTT.

This clonotype was counted many times. The chain combines TRBV5-1 with TRBJ2-1; 12 positions agree with TRBD2. The V gene's germline CDR1 is SGHRS and CDR2 YFSETQ. This CDR3 spans 16 amino acids. V shed 0 bases and J 4 bases; nucleotides not matched to a gene: 2. CDR3 nucleotides: TGCGCCAGCAGCTTGGCCCTAGCGGGAGGGTACAATGAGCAGTTCTTC. Encoded protein: CASSLALAGGYNEQFF.

The rearrangement links TRBV7-3 to TRBJ2-5; D remains unclear. V was cut by 6 bases and J by 1 base, with 12 bases left in between. The CDR3 consists of 14 residues. Per germline, CDR1 SGHTA and CDR2 FQGTGA. The CDR3 reads CASRAKRVQETQYF. The CDR3 nucleotides read TGTGCCAGCAGGGCCAAACGCGTCCAAGAGACCCAGTACTTC.

This clonotype appeared many times. The CDR3 region has the DNA TGTGCCAGCAGCTTATCCCATGGCGAGCAGTACTTC. Translation gives CASSLSHGEQYF. The chain recombines TRBV7-9 with TRBJ2-7; D is unresolved. V gave up 2 bases and J gave up 6 bases, with 8 bases separating them. The CDR3 is 12 amino acids. Per the germline V gene, CDR1 is SEHNR and CDR2 is FQNEAQ (reference sequence).

This clonotype was found a few times. The chain combines TRBV6-1 with TRBJ1-6; D is unresolved. The germline V gene has CDR1 MNHNS and CDR2 SASEGT. The CDR3 runs to 13 residues. V dropped 3 bases and J dropped 9 bases, with 9 bases sitting between them. The CDR3 bases are TGTGCCAGCAGTGACGTACAGAGTTCACCCCTCCACTTT. Translating gives CASSDVQSSPLHF.

This clonotype has ten or more counts. The V and J genes are TRBV4-3 and TRBJ1-1, with 9 bases fitting TRBD1. J was trimmed by 7 bases and V by 0 bases; bases with no gene match: 6. The CDR3 loop spans 15 amino acids. Germline CDR1 LGHNA, CDR2 YSLEER. The CDR3 sequence: CASSQDGTGIFEAFF. For the CDR3, the DNA is TGCGCCAGCAGCCAAGATGGGACAGGGATTTTTGAAGCTTTCTTT.

This clonotype appeared many times. The V call is TRBV27, the J call TRBJ2-1; 10 positions agree with TRBD2. The CDR3 sequence is 18 residues long. CDR1 and CDR2 from the germline V gene are MNHEY and SMNVEV (reference sequence). Germline trimming cut 1 base from V and 0 bases from J; bases unmatched to any gene: 6. The CDR3 region has the DNA TGTGCCAGCAGTTTATTCGGACTAGCGGTGAGCTCCTACAATGAGCAGTTCTTC. Amino acid sequence: CASSLFGLAVSSYNEQFF.

The chain combines TRBV7-2 with TRBJ2-3, with D uncertain. Germline loops: CDR1 SGHTA, CDR2 FQGNSA. V lost 3 bases and J 3 bases, leaving 16 bases between the germline ends. CDR3 length equals 16 residues. CDR3 protein: CASSFRRAPRTDTQYF. In DNA, the CDR3 is TGTGCCAGCAGCTTTCGCCGGGCCCCCAGGACAGATACGCAGTATTTT.

The chain has TRBV5-1 and TRBJ1-3, with unresolved D. Germline V gene data show CDR1 as SGHRS and CDR2 as YFSETQ. CDR3 length equals 14 residues. V lost 0 bases and J lost 4, with 8 bases in between. The CDR3 loop is CASSLDLIGNTIYF. Here the CDR3 DNA reads TGCGCCAGCAGCTTGGACCTCATAGGAAACACCATATATTTT.

This clonotype was found a few times. The V call is TRBV9, the J call TRBJ2-1; D remains unclear. The germline CDR1 and CDR2 sequences are SGDLS and YYNGEE. The CDR3 has 13 amino acids. The V end lost 0 bases, the J end lost 8 bases, and 9 bases lay between the germline ends. The CDR3 DNA reads TGTGCCAGCAGCGTAGGCGTCGAGGATGAGCAGTTCTTC. This encodes CASSVGVEDEQFF.

This clonotype was observed many times. The chain combines TRBV29-1 with TRBJ2-6; D is uncertain. The germline gives CDR1 SQVTM, CDR2 ANQGSEA. This CDR3 has 14 amino acids. The germline V and J ends were trimmed by 2 bases and 0 bases, with 5 bases remaining between them. The CDR3 bases are TGCAGCGTTGAAACGGGCTCTGGGGCCAACGTCCTGACTTTC. Translated: CSVETGSGANVLTF.

This rearrangement joins TRBV20-1 to TRBJ1-1; no reliable D call. V lost 5 bases to trimming and J lost 1 base, with 14 bases between them. Germline lookup yields CDR1 DFQATT and CDR2 SNEGSKA (reference sequence). The CDR3 runs to 14 residues. This chain's CDR3 is CSASYTAGNTEAFF. CDR3 nucleotide sequence: TGCAGTGCTTCCTATACGGCAGGGAACACTGAAGCTTTCTTT.

The chain uses TRBV27 and TRBJ1-1, with D hard to call. Trimming removed 0 bases at V and 11 bases at J, with 13 bases between. The CDR3 consists of 13 residues. Looked up from germline, CDR1 is MNHEY and CDR2 is SMNVEV (reference sequence). CDR3 DNA sequence: TGTGCCAGCAGTTTATCCTTTCTGTCGATGGCTTTCTTT. This encodes CASSLSFLSMAFF.

This clonotype was observed at least ten times. The rearrangement links TRBV29-1 to TRBJ2-1; 10 nucleotides line up with TRBD2. Germline V lookup: CDR1 SQVTM, CDR2 ANQGSEA. The CDR3 is 12 residues long. V lost 6 bases to trimming and J lost 8 bases; unmatched junction nucleotides: 4. The CDR3 is CSVAGTSDEQFF. The CDR3 coding sequence is TGCAGCGTAGCCGGGACTAGCGATGAGCAGTTCTTC.

In this sample, this clonotype turned up a few times. V and J are TRBV11-2 and TRBJ2-1; possibly TRBD2 for D (6 bases). This CDR3 spans 13 amino acids. Germline lookup yields CDR1 SGHAT and CDR2 FQNNGV. The germline V and J ends were trimmed by 7 bases and 8 bases, with 15 bases remaining between them. DNA for the CDR3: TGTGCCAGCACCCCTGCTTGGGGGGATGAGCAGTTCTTC. Translating gives CASTPAWGDEQFF. The full variable domain, rest sourced from reference TRBV11-2 and TRBJ2-1, is EAGVAQSPRYKIIEKRQSVAFWCNPISGHATLYWYQQILGQGPKLLIQFQNNGVVDDSQLPKDRFSAERLKGVDSTLKIQPAKLEDSAVYLCASTPAWGDEQFFGPGTRLTVL.

The gene calls are TRBV4-3 and TRBJ2-1; 7 bases are a match to TRBD1. With V trimmed by 2 bases and J by 4 bases, 11 bases remained unmatched. Germline CDR1 and CDR2: LGHNA and YSLEER. This CDR3 region has 17 residues. CDR3 coding DNA: TGCGCCAGCAGCCAACCTCCGTACAGGGGAAGTTACAATGAGCAGTTCTTC. It is translated as CASSQPPYRGSYNEQFF.

This clonotype turned up a few times. The V gene is TRBV5-6, the J gene TRBJ2-5; D is uncertain. The CDR3 is 16 amino acids. Trimming pared 5 bases from V and 2 bases from J, leaving 19 bases between. CDR1 is SGHDT and CDR2 is YYEEEE in the germline V gene. CDR3 amino acids: CASSLRPTLGQETQYF. CDR3 nucleotide sequence: TGTGCCAGCAGTTTGCGACCCACGTTAGGGCAAGAGACCCAGTACTTC. Complete variable domain (other parts from reference TRBV5-6 and TRBJ2-5): DAGVTQSPTHLIKTRGQQVTLRCSPKSGHDTVSWYQQALGQGPQFIFQYYEEEERQRGNFPDRFSGHQFPNYSSELNVNALLLGDSALYLCASSLRPTLGQETQYFGPGTRLLVL.

This clonotype was counted many times. The gene calls are TRBV20-1 and TRBJ2-1, with D perhaps TRBD1 or TRBD2 (5 bases each). Germline CDR1 reads DFQATT; CDR2 reads SNEGSKA (reference sequence). This CDR3 has 14 amino acids. V lost 6 bases, J lost 2 bases, and 14 bases lay in between. This CDR3 is CSAQEGTPYNEQFF. CDR3 in DNA: TGCAGTGCACAGGAAGGGACCCCCTACAATGAGCAGTTCTTC.

Only a few counts were recorded for this clonotype. The gene calls are TRBV6-2 or TRBV6-3 and TRBJ2-7; D possibly corresponds to TRBD2 (5 bases). V was cut by 0 bases and J by 7 bases, with 25 bases left in between. CDR3 length: 18 amino acids. Germline-derived CDR1 and CDR2 are MNHEY and SVGEGT. The CDR3: CASSYSITASGPSKEQYF. The CDR3 region has the DNA TGTGCCAGCAGTTACTCAATCACCGCCAGCGGACCATCAAAGGAGCAGTACTTC.